The 12 T cell receptor beta chains below were found in one sample sequenced in a study of T cell responses to AZD1222 COVID-19 vaccine (dated by TCRdb to the early 2020s). The receptor library was made with the immunoSEQ multiplex PCR assay. Drawn from immuneACCESS, this table holds only the in-frame rearrangements with V and J called that TCRdb kept. Clones are partly lost; checked studies trace under half to an unresolved V gene and leave the rest unexplained. Counted in this sample were around 160,000 clones; roughly 87% of them appeared once. The ten top clones hold 5.1% of the sample. Reading the label with the study, this specimen's time point is: baseline before first vaccination. The specimen comprised peripheral blood, sampled on day 0 of AZD1222 vaccination. All receptors derive from an adult in good health.

J is TRBJ2-7 and V is TRBV28; D is possibly TRBD2 (5 bases). The V gene's germline CDR1 is MDHEN and CDR2 SYDVKM. Trimming shortened V by 2 bases and J by 2 bases, and 10 bases separated the two germline ends. This CDR3 has 14 amino acids. The CDR3: CASSLRGPPYEQYF. CDR3 DNA sequence: TGTGCCAGCAGTTTACGAGGGCCTCCCTACGAGCAGTACTTC.

This clone has a single count. The chain combines TRBV13 with TRBJ2-5; tentatively, D is TRBD2 (6 bases). CDR1 and CDR2 (germline): PRHDT, FYEKMQ (reference sequence). The CDR3 covers 15 residues. V lost 4 bases and J 4 bases, leaving 16 bases between the germline ends. The DNA for the CDR3 is TGTGCCAGCAGCTCGCGCGGGGTGGCGCGAGAGACCCAGTACTTC. It specifies CASSSRGVARETQYF.

The rearrangement joins TRBV10-3 to TRBJ1-2; the D is unclear. Trimming shortened V by 0 bases and J by 8 bases, and 7 bases separated the two germline ends. Germline V lookup: CDR1 ENHRY, CDR2 SYGVKD. The CDR3 sequence is 12 residues long. CDR3 residues: CAISESTYGYTF. CDR3 nucleotides: TGTGCCATCAGTGAGTCGACGTACGGCTACACCTTC.

CDR3 bases: TGTGCCAGCAGCTTAGGAGGGGCAGGGCCATACACCATATATTTT. This gives the protein CASSLGGAGPYTIYF. This chain connects TRBV7-8 to TRBJ1-3; the D gene is possibly TRBD1 (5 bases). This CDR3 region has 15 residues. Trimming shortened V by 1 base and J by 8 bases, and 15 bases separated the two germline ends. Germline-derived CDR1 and CDR2 are SGHVS and FQNEAQ.

With respect to this clone: Other DNA sequences within the sample encode an identical CDR3. The chain is built from TRBV5-1 and TRBJ2-7, with 7 bases matching TRBD1. The V gene end was trimmed by 4 bases and the J gene end by 1 base; junction bases not matched to a gene: 2. CDR1 is SGHRS and CDR2 is YFSETQ in the germline V gene. The CDR3 length is 13 residues. The CDR3: CASSRQGSYEQYF. Written as DNA, the CDR3 is TGCGCCAGCAGCCGACAGGGTTCCTACGAGCAGTACTTC.

The V gene is TRBV23-1, the J gene TRBJ1-5; D unresolved. TRBV23-1 is an open reading frame, and its role is uncertain. The CDR3 contains 11 residues. V was clipped by 8 bases and J by 9 bases, with 11 bases between them. CDR3 region: CASSSRGPQHF. In DNA, the CDR3 is TGCGCCAGCTCGAGTCGGGGGCCCCAGCATTTT.

There are a few counts of this clone. The genes are TRBV9 and TRBJ2-1; TRBD2 matches at 12 bases. V dropped 4 bases and J dropped 0; count of bases not matched to a gene: 2. Germline CDR1 and CDR2: SGDLS and YYNGEE. The length of the CDR3 is 16 residues. In DNA form, the CDR3 reads TGTGCCAGCAGCAGACTAGCGGGAGACTCCTACAATGAGCAGTTCTTC. Translated: CASSRLAGDSYNEQFF.

V is TRBV7-9 and J is TRBJ2-5; D remains unclear. CDR3 length: 16 amino acids. Trimming stripped 2 bases from V and 2 bases from J, with 15 bases between. CDR1 and CDR2 from the germline V gene are SEHNR and FQNEAQ (reference sequence). The chain's CDR3 is CASSLRSLGPQETQYF. The CDR3 nucleotides read TGTGCCAGCAGCTTAAGGTCTCTGGGCCCTCAAGAGACCCAGTACTTC.

The rearrangement uses TRBV6-5 and TRBJ1-1; TRBD1 matches at 11 bases. Trimming removed 5 bases from V and 7 bases from J; junction bases left unmatched: 6. The germline gives CDR1 MNHEY, CDR2 SVGAGI. The CDR3 covers 14 residues. The DNA of the CDR3 is TGTGCCAGCAGTCCACCCGGGACAGGGGGTGAAGCTTTCTTT. Residues: CASSPPGTGGEAFF.

J is TRBJ1-6 and V is TRBV18; D is undetermined. CDR3 length: 14 residues. Germline V gives CDR1 KGHSH, CDR2 LQKENI. The V gene lost 2 bases and the J gene lost 5 bases, with 7 bases spanning the gap. In DNA, the CDR3 is TGTGCCAGCTCACCAGCAGTCGATAATTCACCCCTCCACTTT. Amino acid sequence: CASSPAVDNSPLHF.

The V and J genes are TRBV30 and TRBJ1-6, with 7 bases fitting TRBD1. The CDR3 consists of 14 residues. Losses at the gene ends were 2 bases for V and 10 bases for J; bases not matched to a gene: 8. Germline loops: CDR1 GTSNPN, CDR2 SVGIG (reference sequence). Here the CDR3 DNA reads TGTGCCTGGAGTAGGGACAGTGAGGGATCACCCCTCCACTTT. Protein product: CAWSRDSEGSPLHF.

The CDR3 sequence: CASSLLRANEKLFF. Here the CDR3 DNA reads TGTGCCAGCAGTTTATTACGAGCTAATGAAAAACTGTTTTTT. The chain carries TRBV27 and TRBJ1-4, with D hard to call. Trimming pared 1 base from V and 3 bases from J, leaving 6 bases between. This CDR3 has 14 residues. Germline values: CDR1 MNHEY, CDR2 SMNVEV (reference sequence).